A single sample is the source of the 12 T cell receptor beta chains below, sequenced in a study of siplizumab effects on memory and regulatory T cells. Clones were read by immunoSEQ multiplex PCR, and TCRdb kept only the in-frame ones, dropping some. Of approximately 110,000 clones listed, around 90% are singletons. Sequenced: Tregs sorted from blood. Source of these receptors: a human donor in good health.

The gene calls are TRBV18 and TRBJ2-1; 12 nucleotides align to TRBD2. With 0 bases clipped from V and 6 bases from J, the junction kept 9 bases outside the gene matches. CDR1 is KGHSH, CDR2 LQKENI, per germline. This CDR3 region has 18 residues. CDR3 coding DNA: TGTGCCAGCTCACCACCGCTAGCGGGAGGGCCTGGGCTCAATGAGCAGTTCTTC. This translates into CASSPPLAGGPGLNEQFF.

This clone showed up just once. V usage is TRBV4-2 and J usage is TRBJ1-2; a weak D match, TRBD1 (5 bases). Trimming pared 0 bases from V and 7 bases from J, leaving 12 bases between. The V gene's germline CDR1 is LGHNA and CDR2 YNFKEQ. This CDR3 is built from 14 residues. The CDR3 DNA reads as TGTGCCAGCAGCCAAGAGTACGCAGGGAGTGGCTACACCTTC. Encoded protein: CASSQEYAGSGYTF.

This clone was counted once. This chain links TRBV6-6 with TRBJ1-5; D is possibly TRBD1 (6 bases). Germline V gene lookup returns CDR1 MNHNY and CDR2 SVGAGI (reference sequence). The CDR3 has 15 amino acids. Trimming removed 0 bases from V and 4 bases from J, with 10 bases in between. CDR3 protein: CASSYSKTGNQPQHF. The CDR3 DNA sequence: TGTGCCAGCAGTTACTCGAAAACAGGGAATCAGCCCCAGCATTTT.

The gene calls are TRBV15 and TRBJ2-7; 10 nucleotides line up with TRBD2. The CDR3 contains 14 residues. Germline loops: CDR1 LNHNV, CDR2 YYDKDF (reference sequence). V was clipped by 2 bases and J by 9 bases; unmatched bases: 7. The CDR3 nucleotides are TGTGCCACCAGCAGACCTAGCGGGGGTAATCGGCAGTACTTC. Residues: CATSRPSGGNRQYF.

Here the CDR3 DNA reads TGCGCCAGCAGCTTGGGGACAGGGAAAGCAACTAATGAAAAACTGTTTTTT. Translating it yields CASSLGTGKATNEKLFF. V gene TRBV5-1 combines with J gene TRBJ1-4, with TRBD1 matching over 8 bases. Germline V gene sequence: CDR1 SGHRS, CDR2 YFSETQ. V lost 0 bases to trimming and J lost 0 bases; unmatched junction nucleotides: 4. There are 17 residues in the CDR3.

This clone has more than one count but fewer than ten. The V gene is TRBV6-5, the J gene TRBJ1-3; D is uncertain. CDR1 is MNHEY, CDR2 SVGAGI, per germline. This CDR3 region has 15 residues. V gave up 2 bases and J gave up 0 bases, with 8 bases separating them. For the CDR3, the DNA is TGTGCCAGCAGTTACGAGCCGAGCTCTGGAAACACCATATATTTT. It yields the protein CASSYEPSSGNTIYF.

The count of this clone is one. The chain has TRBV19 and TRBJ2-5; D may be TRBD2 (5 bases). The CDR3 has 13 residues. CDR1 is LNHDA, CDR2 SQIVND, per germline (reference sequence). V was shortened by 2 bases and J by 5 bases, with 9 bases between the two germline ends. CDR3 sequence (DNA): TGTGCCAGTAGTATAACGGGGTTGGAGACCCAGTACTTC. This codes for CASSITGLETQYF.

The chain couples TRBV5-8 to TRBJ2-5, with TRBD1 as a possible D gene (6 bases). With 3 bases removed from V and 2 bases from J, the gap between germline ends came to 17 bases. The CDR3 loop spans 16 amino acids. Germline assignment: CDR1 SGHTS and CDR2 YDEGEE. CDR3 in amino acids: CASSSTGSTPQETQYF. The DNA for the CDR3 is TGTGCCAGCAGCTCGACAGGTAGTACCCCACAAGAGACCCAGTACTTC.

The rearrangement links TRBV9 to TRBJ2-1; perhaps TRBD2 as D (6 bases). V shed 3 bases and J shed 0 bases, with 10 bases lying between them. Germline V gene lookup returns CDR1 SGDLS and CDR2 YYNGEE. CDR3 length: 15 residues. As DNA, the CDR3 is TGTGCCAGCAGCGGGGCGGGAAGCTCCTACAATGAGCAGTTCTTC. It codes for CASSGAGSSYNEQFF.

This clone was observed once. V gene TRBV2 combines with J gene TRBJ2-1; perhaps TRBD1 as D (5 bases). Germline CDR1 is SNHLY and CDR2 is FYNNEI. V was pared by 4 bases and J by 7 bases, with 14 bases between. The CDR3 consists of 14 residues. CDR3 residues: CASSGTRKGNEQFF. The CDR3 DNA reads as TGTGCCAGCAGTGGGACAAGAAAGGGGAATGAGCAGTTCTTC.

CDR3 sequence reads: CASSLLGQGANTEAFF. In nucleotides, the CDR3 is TGTGCCAGCAGCTTACTCGGACAGGGGGCCAACACTGAAGCTTTCTTT. V and J are TRBV7-9 and TRBJ1-1; TRBD1 agrees at 11 bases. The germline V gene has CDR1 SEHNR and CDR2 FQNEAQ (reference sequence). This CDR3 contains 16 residues. Losses at the gene ends were 2 bases for V and 2 bases for J; bases not matched to a gene: 4. The full variable domain, in which reference TRBV7-9 and TRBJ1-1 provide the parts outside the CDR3, is DTGVSQNPRHKITKRGQNVTFRCDPISEHNRLYWYRQTLGQGPEFLTYFQNEAQLEKSRLLSDRFSAERPKGSFSTLEIQRTEQGDSAMYLCASSLLGQGANTEAFFGQGTRLTVV.

The chain links TRBV13 to TRBJ1-3, with D unclear. The CDR3 is 12 residues long. V was clipped by 3 bases and J by 2 bases, with 2 bases between them. Germline V gives CDR1 PRHDT, CDR2 FYEKMQ (reference sequence). The CDR3 reads CASSFPGNTIYF. The DNA of the CDR3 is TGTGCCAGCAGCTTCCCTGGAAACACCATATATTTT.